This T cell receptor beta chain was found in a study of cytomegalovirus exposure and HLA in healthy donors. Trimming stripped 2 bases from V and 5 bases from J, with 8 bases between. This CDR3 comprises 13 residues. Germline CDR1 reads SGHTA; CDR2 reads FQGNSA. Findings and caveats of the study: The authors later found HLA-associated TCR beta chains more clonally expanded than equally common others. CMV serostatus was the sole immune exposure data available.

In the case of this clone: Its antigen is unidentified. The same CDR3 can be traced to other DNA sequences in this sample.

PCR primers comprised 60 Vbeta and 13 Jbeta primers. Assay used: immunoSEQ multiplex PCR; TCRdb lists only in-frame clones, some missing. The sample includes under 130,000 clones, less than 80% of them seen just once. Specimen: PBMCs. This TCR was recovered from a woman in her thirties or forties in good health and CMV-seronegative. The chain is built from TRBV7-2 and TRBJ2-3; the D gene is possibly TRBD1 (5 bases). The DNA of the CDR3 is TGTGCCAGCAGCTTATCCGACAGAGATACGCAGTATTTT. This gives the protein CASSLSDRDTQYF.